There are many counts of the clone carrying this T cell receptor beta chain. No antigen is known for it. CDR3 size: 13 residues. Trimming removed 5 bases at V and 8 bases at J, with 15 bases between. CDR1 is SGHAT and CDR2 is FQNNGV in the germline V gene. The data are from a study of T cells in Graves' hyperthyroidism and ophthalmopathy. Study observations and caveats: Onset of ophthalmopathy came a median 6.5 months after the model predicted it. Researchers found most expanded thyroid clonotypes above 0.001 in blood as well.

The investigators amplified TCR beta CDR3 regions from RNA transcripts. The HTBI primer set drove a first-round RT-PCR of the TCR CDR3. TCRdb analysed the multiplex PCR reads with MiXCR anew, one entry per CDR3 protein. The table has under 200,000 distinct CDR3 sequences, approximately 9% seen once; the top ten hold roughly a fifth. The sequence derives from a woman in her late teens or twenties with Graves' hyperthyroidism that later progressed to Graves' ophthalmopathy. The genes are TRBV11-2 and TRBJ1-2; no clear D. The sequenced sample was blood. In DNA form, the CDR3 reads TGTGCCAGCAGCCCTGTCCTGGTGGGGGGCTACACCTTC. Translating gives CASSPVLVGGYTF. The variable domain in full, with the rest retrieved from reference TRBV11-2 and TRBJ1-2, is EAGVAQSPRYKIIEKRQSVAFWCNPISGHATLYWYQQILGQGPKLLIQFQNNGVVDDSQLPKDRFSAERLKGVDSTLKIQPAKLEDSAVYLCASSPVLVGGYTFGSGTRLTVV.